These 18 T cell receptor beta chains were all obtained from the same sample, sequenced in a study of OX40 agonist ivuxolimab in advanced cancers. The protocol was immunoSEQ multiplex PCR, while the TCRdb copy is restricted to in-frame clones and leaves out a portion. The profile shows over 25,000 clones, 81% of them singletons. Source: CD4+ or CD8+ T cells sorted from blood, taken in a trial of the OX40 agonist ivuxolimab. The receptors here all came from an adult with an advanced solid tumor such as melanoma, head and neck, liver or kidney cancer.

The chain joins TRBV4-1 to TRBJ1-1, with D possibly matching TRBD1 (5 bases). CDR1 is MGHRA, CDR2 YSYEKL, per germline. Trimming cost V 4 bases and J 7 bases, with 22 bases left between them. The CDR3 consists of 16 residues. The chain's CDR3 is CASSPQMGPSFVEAFF. The CDR3, as DNA: TGCGCCAGCAGCCCCCAGATGGGGCCCTCGTTTGTTGAAGCTTTCTTT.

This clone was observed a handful of times. The chain combines TRBV2 with TRBJ1-2; D call uncertain. V was shortened by 6 bases and J by 4 bases, with 12 bases between the two germline ends. The length of the CDR3 is 13 residues. Per the germline V gene, CDR1 is SNHLY and CDR2 is FYNNEI. The chain's CDR3 is CASRFSRFYGYTF. The CDR3 DNA is TGTGCCAGCAGATTCTCTAGATTCTATGGCTACACCTTC.

In its sample, this clone was seen a few times. V and J are TRBV5-1 and TRBJ2-7, with 8 bases aligning to TRBD1. CDR1 and CDR2 from the germline V gene are SGHRS and YFSETQ. The CDR3 sequence is 15 residues long. J was trimmed by 2 bases and V by 4 bases; bases with no gene match: 8. The CDR3 DNA reads as TGCGCCAGCAGCCCGGTCGGGGGACAGGCCTACGAGCAGTACTTC. Its protein product is CASSPVGGQAYEQYF. The full variable domain, its missing parts supplied by reference TRBV5-1 and TRBJ2-7, is KAGVTQTPRYLIKTRGQQVTLSCSPISGHRSVSWYQQTPGQGLQFLFEYFSETQRNKGNFPGRFSGRQFSNSRSEMNVSTLELGDSALYLCASSPVGGQAYEQYFGPGTRLTVT.

The chain joins TRBV30 to TRBJ1-3; D is ambiguous. Germline CDR1 is GTSNPN and CDR2 is SVGIG (reference sequence). V gave up 2 bases and J gave up 1 base, with 9 bases separating them. The CDR3 runs to 14 residues. In nucleotides, the CDR3 is TGTGCCTGGAGTCTCCCCGGGTCTGGAAACACCATATATTTT. Its translation is CAWSLPGSGNTIYF.

The rearrangement uses TRBV19 and TRBJ2-1; D remains ambiguous. Per the germline V gene, CDR1 is LNHDA and CDR2 is SQIVND (reference sequence). This CDR3 is built from 11 residues. Trimming shortened V by 5 bases and J by 9 bases, and 8 bases separated the two germline ends. This chain's CDR3 is CASSLTVEQFF. CDR3 DNA sequence: TGTGCCAGTAGTTTAACCGTTGAGCAGTTCTTC.

This clone was seen a handful of times. The V and J genes are TRBV29-1 and TRBJ2-3; D may be TRBD2 (5 bases). The CDR3 is 15 amino acids. Germline V gene data show CDR1 as SQVTM and CDR2 as ANQGSEA. The V end was cut by 4 bases, the J end by 4 bases, with 18 bases between. DNA for the CDR3: TGCAGCGTTGTATTTATAGGACTGAACTCAGATACGCAGTATTTT. Translation: CSVVFIGLNSDTQYF.

This clone was counted once. V usage is TRBV7-9 and J usage is TRBJ2-7; D ambiguous. V dropped 5 bases and J dropped 12 bases, with 14 bases sitting between them. Germline values: CDR1 SEHNR, CDR2 FQNEAQ (reference sequence). This CDR3 comprises 11 residues. As DNA, the CDR3 is TGTGCCAGCAGCGCCTCGATCGTTTGGTACTTC. Translated, it gives CASSASIVWYF. Complete variable domain (other parts from reference TRBV7-9 and TRBJ2-7): DTGVSQNPRHKITKRGQNVTFRCDPISEHNRLYWYRQTLGQGPEFLTYFQNEAQLEKSRLLSDRFSAERPKGSFSTLEIQRTEQGDSAMYLCASSASIVWYFGPGTRLTVT.

This chain links TRBV4-1 with TRBJ2-1, with 10 bases fitting TRBD2. V lost 3 bases, J lost 0 bases, and 5 bases stayed unmatched. This CDR3 region has 17 residues. Germline V CDR1 and CDR2: MGHRA, YSYEKL. The CDR3 is CASSHKREGNSYNEQFF. The CDR3 nucleotides are TGCGCCAGCAGCCATAAGCGGGAGGGAAACTCCTACAATGAGCAGTTCTTC.

The rearrangement joins TRBV4-1 to TRBJ2-3, with a tentative D call TRBD1 (5 bases). V lost 1 base, J lost 2 bases, and 13 bases lay in between. The germline gives CDR1 MGHRA, CDR2 YSYEKL. CDR3 length equals 16 residues. The DNA of the CDR3 is TGCGCCAGCAGCCAAGTCGGCCAGGGCCCCACAGATACGCAGTATTTT. Amino acid sequence: CASSQVGQGPTDTQYF.

This clone was observed a single time. The chain employs TRBV19 and TRBJ2-7; 9 bases are a match to TRBD1. The V segment lost 3 bases and the J segment 3 bases; nucleotides outside the gene matches: 6. The germline V gene has CDR1 LNHDA and CDR2 SQIVND (reference sequence). The CDR3 loop spans 15 amino acids. The CDR3 sequence: CASSMAGTGYYEQYF. The CDR3 DNA is TGTGCCAGTAGTATGGCCGGGACAGGGTACTACGAGCAGTACTTC.

The chain uses TRBV19 and TRBJ2-7; 8 bases line up with TRBD2. J gave up 4 bases and V 6 bases, and 11 bases lay outside the gene matches. The CDR3 spans 15 residues. Germline assignment: CDR1 LNHDA and CDR2 SQIVND (reference sequence). The CDR3 DNA sequence: TGTGCCAGTAGCCGATTTAGCGGGGCTTCGTACGAGCAGTACTTC. This encodes CASSRFSGASYEQYF. The whole variable domain, filled in from reference TRBV19 and TRBJ2-7, reads DGGITQSPKYLFRKEGQNVTLSCEQNLNHDAMYWYRQDPGQGLRLIYYSQIVNDFQKGDIAEGYSVSREKKESFPLTVTSAQKNPTAFYLCASSRFSGASYEQYFGPGTRLTVT.

The CDR3 DNA reads as TGCGCCAGCAGCCAACAAGCGCGTAAGGGCACAGATACGCAGTATTTT. Translation: CASSQQARKGTDTQYF. The chain couples TRBV4-1 to TRBJ2-3; D unclear. The ends were cut back, 2 bases at V and 1 base at J, with 13 bases in the middle. The germline gives CDR1 MGHRA, CDR2 YSYEKL. This CDR3 spans 16 amino acids.

The rearrangement links TRBV15 to TRBJ2-3, with D unresolved. CDR1 and CDR2 (germline): LNHNV, YYDKDF (reference sequence). The V gene lost 3 bases and the J gene lost 2 bases, with 9 bases spanning the gap. The CDR3 extends over 14 amino acids. CDR3 nucleotide sequence: TGTGCCACCAGCAGTTCGGCTAACACAGATACGCAGTATTTT. It encodes CATSSSANTDTQYF.

The rearrangement links TRBV5-8 to TRBJ1-3; D unresolved. The germline V gene encodes CDR1 SGHTS and CDR2 YDEGEE. This CDR3 region has 13 residues. V was cut by 0 bases and J by 4 bases, with 5 bases left in between. The CDR3 protein is CASSLGQGNTIYF. CDR3 DNA: TGTGCCAGCAGCTTGGGCCAAGGAAACACCATATATTTT.

The V and J genes are TRBV7-2 and TRBJ2-1; D gene ambiguous. V shed 2 bases and J shed 0 bases, with 8 bases lying between them. This CDR3 is 15 amino acids long. Per the germline V gene, CDR1 is SGHTA and CDR2 is FQGNSA. DNA of the CDR3: TGTGCCAGCAGCTTAACTGGCAGCTCCTACAATGAGCAGTTCTTC. Translating it yields CASSLTGSSYNEQFF.

The J gene is TRBJ2-2, the V gene TRBV7-3; D unclear. The CDR3 has 12 residues. Per germline, CDR1 SGHTA and CDR2 FQGTGA. Trimming left V 5 bases short and J 6 bases short, with 7 bases between. This CDR3 is CASSPRPGELFF. CDR3 nucleotide sequence: TGTGCCAGCAGCCCACGACCCGGGGAGCTGTTTTTT.

This clone showed up just a few times. This chain connects TRBV27 to TRBJ2-7; D unresolved. V was clipped by 2 bases and J by 3 bases, with 11 bases between them. The V gene's germline CDR1 is MNHEY and CDR2 SMNVEV (reference sequence). The CDR3 totals 14 residues. The CDR3 sequence: CASSLRRMVYEQYF. The CDR3 DNA sequence: TGTGCCAGCAGTTTACGGCGAATGGTCTACGAGCAGTACTTC.

This clone was seen only a few times. The chain carries TRBV28 and TRBJ1-3; D unclear. The CDR3 consists of 14 residues. Trimming took off 0 bases at V and 0 bases at J, with 3 bases between the two ends. Germline loops: CDR1 MDHEN, CDR2 SYDVKM. DNA of the CDR3: TGTGCCAGCAGTTTATGGGTCTCTGGAAACACCATATATTTT. It translates to CASSLWVSGNTIYF. The variable domain in full, with the rest retrieved from reference TRBV28 and TRBJ1-3, is DVKVTQSSRYLVKRTGEKVFLECVQDMDHENMFWYRQDPGLGLRLIYFSYDVKMKEKGDIPEGYSVSREKKERFSLILESASTNQTSMYLCASSLWVSGNTIYFGEGSWLTVV.